Listed here are 18 T cell receptor beta chains from one sample, sequenced in a study of T cell responses to AZD1222 COVID-19 vaccine. Here immunoSEQ multiplex PCR was the method, and the copy in TCRdb shows in-frame clones only, minus some. The sample lists fewer than 120,000 clones, 80% to 90% seen once, with roughly 15% in the top ten. This specimen consisted of peripheral blood, obtained 28 days after the second AZD1222 dose. These receptors all stem from an adult who received the AZD1222 COVID-19 vaccine.

The count of this clone is one. This chain connects TRBV4-2 to TRBJ2-1; 7 bases align to TRBD2. CDR1 and CDR2 from the germline V gene are LGHNA and YNFKEQ. Trimming removed 0 bases from V and 3 bases from J; junction bases left unmatched: 8. The CDR3 length is 17 residues. CDR3 coding DNA: TGTGCCAGCAGCCAAGATTCGGCTAGCGGACTCTACAATGAGCAGTTCTTC. Translated: CASSQDSASGLYNEQFF.

This clone was observed a single time. The gene calls are TRBV19 and TRBJ1-5; a weak D match, TRBD1 (5 bases). The V gene's germline CDR1 is LNHDA and CDR2 SQIVND (reference sequence). Between the trimmed V and J ends, which lost 4 bases and 6 bases, there was a span of 13 bases. This CDR3 is 14 amino acids long. This chain's CDR3 is CASSRSDSFQPQHF. Written as DNA, the CDR3 is TGTGCCAGTAGTAGGAGCGACAGTTTTCAGCCCCAGCATTTT. Using reference TRBV19 and TRBJ1-5 for the parts outside the CDR3, the full variable domain is DGGITQSPKYLFRKEGQNVTLSCEQNLNHDAMYWYRQDPGQGLRLIYYSQIVNDFQKGDIAEGYSVSREKKESFPLTVTSAQKNPTAFYLCASSRSDSFQPQHFGDGTRLSIL.

Turning to this clone: This sample also contains other DNA sequences that code for the same CDR3. The chain employs TRBV5-4 and TRBJ1-5; a possible D gene is TRBD1 (5 bases). Trimming removed 0 bases from V and 2 bases from J, with 6 bases in between. Looked up from germline, CDR1 is SGHNT and CDR2 is YYREEE (reference sequence). This CDR3 is 14 amino acids long. The CDR3 loop reads CASSLAGGNQPQHF. The DNA for the CDR3 is TGTGCCAGCAGCTTGGCGGGGGGCAATCAGCCCCAGCATTTT.

V usage is TRBV29-1 and J usage is TRBJ1-2; 11 bases align to TRBD1. Trimming at V came to 2 bases and at J to 7 bases, leaving 12 bases not matched to a gene. The germline V gene encodes CDR1 SQVTM and CDR2 ANQGSEA. The CDR3 is 16 residues long. For the CDR3, the DNA is TGCAGCGTTGAAAAGGGCCTCGGACAGGGGGCTGGTGGCTACACCTTC. Translating gives CSVEKGLGQGAGGYTF.

The V and J genes are TRBV7-6 and TRBJ2-1; 16 bases align to TRBD2. V shed 5 bases, J shed 4 bases, and the junction held 14 bases outside the gene matches. The germline V gene encodes CDR1 SGHVS and CDR2 FNYEAQ. The CDR3 sequence is 20 residues long. CDR3 sequence: CASSLSGTSGRARAYNEQFF. CDR3 DNA sequence: TGTGCCAGCAGCCTATCCGGGACTAGCGGGAGGGCCAGGGCGTACAATGAGCAGTTCTTC.

This chain links TRBV13 with TRBJ1-4; TRBD1 matches 7 bases. Germline CDR1 PRHDT, CDR2 FYEKMQ (reference sequence). Trimming took 2 bases from V and 0 from J; bases not matched to a gene: 3. The CDR3 length is 16 residues. CDR3 sequence reads: CASSLSQGATNEKLFF. DNA for the CDR3: TGTGCCAGCAGCTTATCGCAGGGGGCAACTAATGAAAAACTGTTTTTT.

This chain uses TRBV10-3 with TRBJ2-7; possibly TRBD1 for D (6 bases). The germline V gene has CDR1 ENHRY and CDR2 SYGVKD. CDR3 size: 13 residues. The V end lost 6 bases, the J end lost 2 bases, and 11 bases lay between the germline ends. The CDR3 region is CAIRGDITYEQYF. The CDR3 DNA reads TGTGCCATCAGGGGGGACATTACCTACGAGCAGTACTTC.

The chain links TRBV15 to TRBJ1-5; weak D call: TRBD1 (5 bases). Deletions cut 3 bases from V and 1 base from J, with 13 bases between. The CDR3 is 16 residues long. The germline V gene has CDR1 LNHNV and CDR2 YYDKDF (reference sequence). DNA for the CDR3: TGTGCCACCAGCAGCGAGGGGCAGGTGAGCAATCAGCCCCAGCATTTT. Protein sequence: CATSSEGQVSNQPQHF.

This clone was recorded only once. The V and J genes are TRBV5-4 and TRBJ1-4, with D possibly being TRBD1 (5 bases). The V end was cut by 6 bases, the J end by 6 bases, with 18 bases between. The germline gives CDR1 SGHNT, CDR2 YYREEE (reference sequence). This CDR3 comprises 15 residues. CDR3 DNA sequence: TGTGCCAGCACCATTGGGGCAGGGAGGGATGAAAAACTGTTTTTT. As protein: CASTIGAGRDEKLFF.

The J gene is TRBJ1-2, the V gene TRBV2; tentatively, D is TRBD1 (5 bases). CDR3 length: 11 amino acids. Germline-derived CDR1 and CDR2 are SNHLY and FYNNEI. Trimming pared 10 bases from V and 13 bases from J, leaving 19 bases between. Written as DNA, the CDR3 is TGTGCCACTACTTGGAGGGACTCAAGCACCTTC. Amino acids: CATTWRDSSTF.

The chain couples TRBV6-1 to TRBJ2-7; a possible D gene is TRBD1 (5 bases). This CDR3 spans 17 amino acids. V was cut by 3 bases and J by 0 bases, with 18 bases left in between. Germline V gene data show CDR1 as MNHNS and CDR2 as SASEGT. The CDR3 spells CASSDYLGPGFSYEQYF. Here the CDR3 DNA reads TGTGCCAGCAGTGATTATTTGGGGCCAGGGTTCTCCTACGAGCAGTACTTC.

The chain recombines TRBV27 with TRBJ2-3; D unresolved. The length of the CDR3 is 15 residues. With 7 bases removed from V and 1 base from J, the gap between germline ends came to 15 bases. The germline gives CDR1 MNHEY, CDR2 SMNVEV (reference sequence). CDR3 loop: CASIRRDGRTDTQYF. CDR3 coding DNA: TGTGCCAGCATACGCCGCGACGGACGCACAGATACGCAGTATTTT.

V gene TRBV5-1 combines with J gene TRBJ1-1, with TRBD1 matching over 7 bases. Per the germline V gene, CDR1 is SGHRS and CDR2 is YFSETQ. Unmatched junction bases numbered 9, after V lost 0 bases and J lost 4 bases. The CDR3 is 16 residues long. DNA of the CDR3: TGCGCCAGCAGCTTGGCATCTAGGACAGGCACCACTGAAGCTTTCTTT. This encodes CASSLASRTGTTEAFF.

This clone has a handful of counts. The chain links TRBV5-1 to TRBJ2-1; 7 nucleotides align to TRBD1. Germline CDR1 reads SGHRS; CDR2 reads YFSETQ. With 5 bases clipped from V and 3 bases from J, the junction kept 8 bases outside the gene matches. This CDR3 contains 15 residues. The CDR3 here is CASREWTGNYNEQFF. The CDR3 DNA reads TGCGCCAGCAGGGAGTGGACAGGTAACTACAATGAGCAGTTCTTC.

The chain has TRBV20-1 and TRBJ2-7; 8 bases align to TRBD1. The length of the CDR3 is 15 residues. V lost 3 bases to trimming and J lost 2 bases; unmatched junction nucleotides: 9. Germline-derived CDR1 and CDR2 are DFQATT and SNEGSKA (reference sequence). CDR3 loop: CSASSFRTGTYEQYF. The CDR3 DNA reads as TGCAGTGCTAGTTCTTTCCGGACAGGGACCTACGAGCAGTACTTC.

This clone came up once. This chain connects TRBV18 to TRBJ1-1, with D possibly TRBD1 on 6 matching bases. Trimming removed 6 bases from V and 8 bases from J, with 10 bases in between. In germline, CDR1 is KGHSH, CDR2 LQKENI. The CDR3 length is 11 residues. CDR3 amino acids: CASSPRGEAFF. Written as DNA, the CDR3 is TGTGCCAGCTCCCCAAGGGGGGAAGCTTTCTTT.

The chain links TRBV5-6 to TRBJ2-5; D might be TRBD1 or TRBD2, each matching 5 bases. V was pared by 4 bases and J by 5 bases, with 12 bases between. Germline CDR1 SGHDT, CDR2 YYEEEE. CDR3 length equals 13 residues. The CDR3 DNA reads TGTGCCAGCAGCGCCAGTTGGGGGGAGACCCAGTACTTC. It codes for CASSASWGETQYF.

J is TRBJ1-6 and V is TRBV11-2; D possibly corresponds to TRBD1 (6 bases). With 5 bases removed from V and 6 bases from J, the gap between germline ends came to 11 bases. The CDR3 runs 14 residues. Germline CDR1 SGHAT, CDR2 FQNNGV. This chain's CDR3 is CASSAGVGNSPLHF. DNA of the CDR3: TGTGCCAGCAGCGCAGGGGTTGGTAATTCACCCCTCCACTTT.